A selection of T cell receptor beta chains follows, all from one sample in a study of T cell responses to AZD1222 COVID-19 vaccine. Repertoires were generated with immunoSEQ multiplex PCR, while TCRdb's copy carries only in-frame clones and drops some. Counted here are about 130,000 clones, over 75% occurring once; the ten biggest clones make up roughly 20%. The specimen was peripheral blood, collected on day 0 of MenACWY control vaccination. Receptor source: an adult in good health. The CDR3 runs from the conserved cysteine through the conserved F or W. D genes are given only for firm matches. Part of the rows lack a size; the others show once, few, many or a class for expanded clones.

>-|TRBV28|-|TRBJ2-7
CASSLNGPYEQYF
TGTGCCAGCAGTTTAAACGGACCCTACGAGCAGTACTTC
>-|TRBV28|-|TRBJ2-7
CASSSPEGRSSYEQYF
TGTGCCAGCAGTTCTCCGGAGGGCCGGAGCTCCTACGAGCAGTACTTC
>once|TRBV18|TRBD1|TRBJ2-7
CASSPLDRASEQYF
TGTGCCAGCTCACCATTGGACAGGGCCTCCGAGCAGTACTTC
>-|TRBV14|-|TRBJ2-7
CASSQDMSGRGYF
TGTGCCAGCAGCCAAGATATGTCAGGCCGGGGGTACTTC
>-|TRBV7-9|-|TRBJ1-5
CASSLGGLSQPQHF
TGTGCCAGCAGCTTAGGGGGTTTGAGTCAGCCCCAGCATTTT
>-|TRBV2|-|TRBJ1-6
CASSVRSYNSPLHF
TGTGCCAGCAGTGTGCGCTCCTATAATTCACCCCTCCACTTT
>few|TRBV5-1|TRBD2|TRBJ2-1
CASSTTSGQYNEQFF
TGCGCCAGCAGCACGACTAGCGGGCAATACAATGAGCAGTTCTTC
>-|TRBV2|-|TRBJ2-1
CASSGLLANEQFF
TGTGCCAGCAGTGGGCTGCTGGCCAATGAGCAGTTCTTC
>-|TRBV7-6|-|TRBJ1-6
CASSLIREGTRNSPLHF
TGTGCCAGCAGCTTAATTCGGGAGGGCACAAGAAATTCACCCCTCCACTTT
>-|TRBV24-1|-|TRBJ1-4
CATSDPSSLGDEKLFF
TGTGCCACCAGTGACCCCTCGTCTCTGGGGGATGAAAAACTGTTTTTT
>-|TRBV7-3|TRBD2|TRBJ2-3
CASSPRLAVSTDTQYF
TGTGCCAGCAGCCCGCGACTAGCGGTTAGCACAGATACGCAGTATTTT
>-|TRBV11-2|TRBD2|TRBJ2-7
CASSTAGGPSEQYF
TGTGCCAGCAGCACGGCGGGAGGGCCGTCCGAGCAGTACTTC
>-|TRBV6-5|-|TRBJ2-7
CASSYSMSAKVYEQYF
TGTGCCAGCAGTTACTCCATGTCCGCGAAAGTCTACGAGCAGTACTTC
>-|TRBV4-2|-|TRBJ2-7
CASSPRGGPYEQYF
TGTGCCAGCAGCCCGCGCGGCGGTCCCTACGAGCAGTACTTC
>-|TRBV4-1|TRBD2|TRBJ2-2
CASSQGSGRADTGELFF
TGCGCCAGCAGCCAGGGTAGCGGGAGGGCCGACACCGGGGAGCTGTTTTTT
>-|TRBV19|TRBD1|TRBJ2-7
CASSSRDSSYEQYF
TGTGCCAGTAGTAGCAGGGACAGCTCCTACGAGCAGTACTTC
>-|TRBV27|-|TRBJ2-1
CASTLGLHNEQFF
TGTGCCAGCACCCTGGGGCTCCACAATGAGCAGTTCTTC
>-|TRBV6-5|TRBD1|TRBJ2-7
CASSSQGHQGEQYF
TGTGCCAGCAGTTCACAGGGGCATCAGGGCGAGCAGTACTTC
>-|TRBV18|-|TRBJ1-1
CASSPPPDEAFF
TGTGCCAGCTCACCACCTCCAGATGAAGCTTTCTTT
>-|TRBV18|-|TRBJ2-5
CASSPWYQETQYF
TGTGCCAGCTCACCATGGTACCAAGAGACCCAGTACTTC
>-|TRBV7-3|TRBD2|TRBJ2-6
CASSVTSGGPNVLTF
TGTGCCAGCAGCGTGACTAGCGGGGGCCCCAACGTCCTGACTTTC
>-|TRBV4-1|-|TRBJ1-6
CASSQEPGARGALHF
TGCGCCAGCAGCCAAGAACCAGGGGCAAGGGGAGCCCTCCACTTT
>-|TRBV5-6|-|TRBJ1-4
CASSLAVATNEKLFF
TGTGCCAGCAGCTTGGCGGTGGCAACTAATGAAAAACTGTTTTTT
>-|TRBV3-1/TRBV3-2|-|TRBJ2-5
CASSQETRRETQYF
TGTGCCAGCAGCCAAGAAACGCGTCGGGAGACCCAGTACTTC
>-|TRBV30|-|TRBJ2-3
CAWMGSPTDTQYF
TGTGCCTGGATGGGCTCCCCGACAGATACGCAGTATTTT
>-|TRBV28|-|TRBJ2-1
CASSSPVAGHYNEQFF
TGTGCCAGCAGTTCCCCTGTCGCGGGGCACTACAATGAGCAGTTCTTC
>-|TRBV29-1|-|TRBJ2-7
CSASEGEMYEQYF
TGCAGCGCTTCGGAGGGGGAAATGTACGAGCAGTACTTC
>-|TRBV18|TRBD1|TRBJ2-7
CASSGPGQAPTYEQYF
TGTGCCAGCTCAGGGCCGGGACAGGCACCCACCTACGAGCAGTACTTC
>-|TRBV5-1|TRBD1|TRBJ1-3
CASSLGQGAGNTIYF
TGCGCCAGCAGCTTGGGACAGGGGGCCGGGAACACCATATATTTT
>-|TRBV27|-|TRBJ1-5
CASSLGGAGRAQPQHF
TGTGCCAGCAGTTTAGGCGGGGCCGGCAGAGCTCAGCCCCAGCATTTT
>-|TRBV9|TRBD2|TRBJ2-1
CASSALRGLAENNEQFF
TGTGCCAGCAGCGCGTTGAGAGGACTAGCGGAGAACAATGAGCAGTTCTTC
>-|TRBV5-1|-|TRBJ2-5
CASSLGTAAVETQYF
TGCGCCAGCAGCTTGGGAACGGCGGCGGTTGAGACCCAGTACTTC
>-|TRBV7-3|TRBD1|TRBJ1-6
CASSRDRGLASPLHF
TGTGCCAGCAGCAGGGACAGGGGGCTGGCTTCACCCCTCCACTTT
>few|TRBV2|-|TRBJ1-1
CASSEAQRMNTEAFF
TGTGCCAGCAGTGAAGCTCAAAGAATGAACACTGAAGCTTTCTTT
>-|TRBV7-8|TRBD1|TRBJ2-7
CASSGRTGYEQYF
TGTGCCAGCAGCGGGCGGACAGGGTACGAGCAGTACTTC
>-|TRBV6-5|TRBD2|TRBJ2-1
CASTGTSGAYNEQFF
TGTGCCAGCACTGGGACTAGCGGAGCATACAATGAGCAGTTCTTC
>-|TRBV13|-|TRBJ2-7
CASSPGTSYEQYF
TGTGCCAGCAGCCCCGGGACCTCCTACGAGCAGTACTTC
>-|TRBV7-8|TRBD2|TRBJ2-7
CASSSRRLATYEQYF
TGTGCCAGCAGCTCCCGAAGACTAGCGACCTACGAGCAGTACTTC
>-|TRBV27|-|TRBJ2-7
CASSFSREGYEQYF
TGTGCCAGCAGTTTCAGCAGGGAAGGCTACGAGCAGTACTTC
>once|TRBV3-1/TRBV3-2|-|TRBJ2-3
CASSQEVVTGQQYF
TGTGCCAGCAGCCAAGAAGTTGTCACAGGGCAGCAGTATTTT
>-|TRBV9|TRBD2|TRBJ2-1
CASSVARTSASPADYNEQFF
TGTGCCAGCAGCGTAGCCAGGACTAGCGCCTCGCCCGCTGACTACAATGAGCAGTTCTTC
>-|TRBV9|-|TRBJ2-7
CASSTEPSGPRYEQYF
TGTGCCAGCAGCACCGAACCCTCAGGGCCCCGCTACGAGCAGTACTTC
>-|TRBV7-9|TRBD2|TRBJ2-7
CASSQTSGAIYEQYF
TGTGCCAGCAGCCAGACTAGCGGAGCGATCTACGAGCAGTACTTC
>-|TRBV6-6|-|TRBJ2-7
CASSLGTYSYEQYF
TGTGCCAGCAGCCTGGGGACATACTCCTACGAGCAGTACTTC
>few|TRBV2|-|TRBJ1-5
CASGDLRNQPQHF
TGTGCCAGCGGGGACCTGAGGAATCAGCCCCAGCATTTT
>-|TRBV4-2|TRBD2|TRBJ2-1
CASSQSGRGSPYYNEQFF
TGTGCCAGCAGCCAGAGCGGGAGAGGCTCCCCGTACTACAATGAGCAGTTCTTC
>-|TRBV18|-|TRBJ2-7
CASSPPASYEQYF
TGTGCCAGCTCACCACCGGCCTCCTACGAGCAGTACTTC
>-|TRBV28|-|TRBJ1-1
CASSSPRRMNTEAFF
TGTGCCAGCAGTTCCCCTCGGCGGATGAACACTGAAGCTTTCTTT
>-|TRBV15|-|TRBJ2-1
CATSSPSGDPPMWQFF
TGTGCCACCAGCAGCCCATCGGGAGACCCCCCGATGTGGCAGTTCTTC
>-|TRBV11-2|-|TRBJ1-2
CASSSGYYGYTF
TGTGCCAGCAGCTCAGGGTACTATGGCTACACCTTC
>-|TRBV30|TRBD1|TRBJ1-2
CAWSVGQGVSF
TGTGCCTGGAGTGTCGGACAGGGCGTTTCATTC
>-|TRBV9|TRBD1|TRBJ1-1
CASSARTGTNTEAFF
TGTGCCAGCAGCGCCCGGACAGGCACAAACACTGAAGCTTTCTTT
>few|TRBV9|-|TRBJ1-1
CASSVGPGIIGTNTEAFF
TGTGCCAGCAGCGTAGGCCCGGGAATAATAGGCACGAACACTGAAGCTTTCTTT
>-|TRBV19|TRBD1|TRBJ2-3
CASISTGTVFCTQYF
TGTGCCAGTATCTCCACCGGGACAGTGTTTTGTACGCAGTATTTT
>-|TRBV28|TRBD2|TRBJ2-7
CASSPGVSGTWYF
TGTGCCAGCAGTCCTGGGGTTAGCGGGACGTGGTACTTC
>-|TRBV4-2|-|TRBJ2-2
CASSQEQPGELFF
TGTGCCAGCAGCCAGGAGCAGCCCGGGGAGCTGTTTTTT